This T cell receptor (beta chain) was documented in a study of shared clonotypes between healthy human individuals (dated by TCRdb to 2018 to 2021). Concerning the study at large: The cohort included three men and a couple of women between 18 and 49 years of age. Between about 0.94 and 8.9 billion PBMCs per donor were obtained by leukapheresis. To increase sequencing depth and limit assay-specific biases, different laboratories used diverse techniques to prepare libraries and sequence TCR repertoires. For each donor, CD4 naive and CD4 memory were each run on three plates, CD8 naive on two plates, and CD8 memory on one plate. Blood TCR repertoires of five healthy adults were deeply sequenced to estimate repertoire size and the extent of clonotype sharing between individuals. Study-wide conclusions, independent of this receptor: Naive subsets generally had larger estimated clonotype richness than memory subsets. Pairwise subsampling led to the expectation that sequencing depth would affect the degree of clonotype sharing among donors. When four donors were compared, the shared fraction of clonotypes was about 5.2% for naive CD4, 3.5% for naive CD8, 2.3% for memory CD4, and approximately 0.4% for memory CD8. Even with the large sequencing depth, rarefaction of the sorted-subset datasets indicated that sequencing was incomplete. Clonotypes shared by all four sorted-subset donors showed higher generation probabilities than non-shared clonotypes. The genetic and exposure-history diversity represented was limited by the small number of donors. Only blood was sampled, and tissue TCR repertoires likely differ from those in blood.

CD8 naive samples were obtained by positive selection for CCR7 among CD45RO-negative cells, yielding a CD45RA+CCR7+ population from which TemRA cells were excluded. The donors were healthy, HIV-negative adults who had no recently reported acute infections or vaccinations. All donors were Caucasian adults living in Nashville, Tennessee, USA. Blood was collected by leukapheresis, and PBMCs were isolated by Ficoll-Histopaque density gradient centrifugation and then cryopreserved in liquid nitrogen vapor phase. Purity and quantity of every magnetically sorted T cell population were checked by analytical flow cytometry. Genomic DNA was isolated from each sorted fraction and quantified by UV absorbance on a Nanodrop 2000c. Using the deep immunoSEQ assay, multiplex PCR amplified TCR CDR3 regions from genomic DNA. For each cell subset, the extracted genomic DNA was distributed evenly across all wells of several immunoSEQ 96-well plates, and each plate served as one replicate. For sorted subsets, each replicate PCR was loaded with approximately 0.2 ug genomic DNA, equivalent to 25,000 to 35,000 T cell genomes. The purified libraries were quantified using a Qubit 3.0 fluorometer, sized with a Bioanalyzer 2100, and then quantified again using the KAPA Library Quantification kit. Every immunoSEQ 96-well plate was sequenced on a dedicated single-read 150-cycle Illumina NextSeq 550 flow cell. Concerning the study's data processing: Because the immunoSEQ output included only junctional sequences and no quality scores, the filtering could not be the same as the filtering used for full-length reads. Sequences were annotated with PyIR, a Python wrapper for IgBLAST v1.9, and V/J genes and CDR3 were assigned using IMGT germline references. Any read was removed if the V/J assignment was weak (E-value above 1e-6), the CDR3 was missing, or the read contained stop codons, out-of-frame junctions, or ambiguous translated residues. A V3J clonotype was defined by an identical inferred V gene, J gene, and CDR3 amino acid sequence. To compute the percentage overlap between repertoires, the number of shared unique clonotypes was divided by the size of the smaller repertoire. Three approaches were used to assess repertoire richness: RTK rarefaction, the Chao1 estimator, and Recon v2.1 estimates of unobserved clonotypes. Generation probabilities for all TCRbeta clonotypes obtained by the gDNA method from a handful of donors were computed using OLGA. In TCRdb, the immuneACCESS table is reduced to in-frame sequences with V and J assigned. These tables do not hold every clone; where another copy was compared, an unresolved V gene accounts for under half, and the others remain unexplained. Clone size and V and J calls were adopted from that table, with D and trimming inferred from the DNA. The sample table contains hundreds of thousands of clones; only one count was recorded for about 95% of them. The top ten hold around 0.1% of the sample.

For this clone: Its cognate antigen has yet to be identified. Qualities for individual bases were not recorded, and no much larger clone is one base off.

From its cysteine to its phenylalanine, the CDR3 spans 17 amino acids. The CDR3 DNA has 51 bases and is translated from base 1. The germline V gene encodes CDR1 MNHNS and CDR2 SASEGT. Trimming takes 2 bases off V and 0 bases off J; junction bases not matched to a gene: 8. Rearrangement joined TRBV6-1 to TRBJ2-3; 7 nucleotides in the junction match TRBD1. Sequencing was done on a sample of naive CD8+ T cells sorted from blood. Taken with the paper, the label for cell subset or site translates to: CD45RA+CCR7+. The sequence derives from a woman in her twenties or thirties in good health. The DNA sequence follows: TGTGCCAGCAGTGAATTTTGGGGACAGAGAAGCACAGATACGCAGTATTTT. Translation gives CASSEFWGQRSTDTQYF.